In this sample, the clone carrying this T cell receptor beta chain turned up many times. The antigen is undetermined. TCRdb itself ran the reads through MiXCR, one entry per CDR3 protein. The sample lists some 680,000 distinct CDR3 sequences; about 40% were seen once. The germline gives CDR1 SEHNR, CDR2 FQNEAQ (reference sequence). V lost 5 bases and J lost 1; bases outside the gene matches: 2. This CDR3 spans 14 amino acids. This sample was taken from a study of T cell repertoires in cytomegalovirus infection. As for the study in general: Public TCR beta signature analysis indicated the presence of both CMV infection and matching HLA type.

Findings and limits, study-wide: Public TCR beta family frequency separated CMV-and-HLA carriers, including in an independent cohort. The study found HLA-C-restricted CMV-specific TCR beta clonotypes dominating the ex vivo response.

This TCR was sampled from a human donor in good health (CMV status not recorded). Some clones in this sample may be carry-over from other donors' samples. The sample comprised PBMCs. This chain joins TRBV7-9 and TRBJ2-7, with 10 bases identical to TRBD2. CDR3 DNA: TGTGCCAGCAGCCGTAGCGGGGGGTCCTACGAGCAGTACTTC. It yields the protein CASSRSGGSYEQYF.